The present T cell receptor (beta chain) was sequenced within a study of cytotoxic CD8 clonotypes in ibrutinib-treated CLL. About the research overall: The samples contained 260,000 or so productive templates on average. They also contained an average of roughly 99,000 productive rearrangements.

Germline CDR1 MNHEY, CDR2 SMNVEV (reference sequence). The CDR3 spans 15 residues. V dropped 3 bases and J dropped 3; count of bases not matched to a gene: 3. Turning to this clone: Its cognate antigen is unknown.

Study-level results: Before falling back toward baseline at progression, clonality had risen at the time of ibrutinib response. For progressing versus sustained-remission patients, sampling times were not the same. Baseline clonality, above age-matched healthy donor levels, tracked circulating CD8+ T-cell counts.

Data came from immunoSEQ multiplex PCR; TCRdb stores just in-frame clones and leaves some out. This repertoire shows almost 250,000 clones, 70% found once; its top ten account for just over 15%. The chain carries TRBV27 and TRBJ1-4; 8 bases agree with TRBD1. This TCR was sampled from a human donor with chronic lymphocytic leukemia. The sequencing here drew on PBMCs, taken after 24 months of ibrutinib treatment. The chain's CDR3 is CASSFEGQANEKLFF. In DNA, the CDR3 is TGTGCCAGCAGTTTCGAGGGACAGGCTAATGAAAAACTGTTTTTT.